These 9 T cell receptor beta chains were sequenced from one sample in a study of cytomegalovirus exposure and HLA in healthy donors. Use of 60 Vbeta and 13 Jbeta primers characterized the PCR. TCRdb keeps only in-frame clones here, not all; method: immunoSEQ multiplex PCR. The sample consists of under 200,000 clones, 80% of them appearing once. The specimen sequenced was PBMCs. These receptors all come from a man aged 35 to 55 in good health and CMV-seronegative.

This clone is a singleton in its sample. The V call is TRBV2, the J call TRBJ1-4, with unresolved D. Germline V gene lookup returns CDR1 SNHLY and CDR2 FYNNEI. The CDR3 totals 15 residues. With 6 bases removed from V and 0 bases from J, the gap between germline ends came to 11 bases. CDR3 sequence reads: CASRASGATNEKLFF. The CDR3 coding sequence is TGTGCCAGCAGAGCGAGTGGAGCAACTAATGAAAAACTGTTTTTT.

The chain couples TRBV29-1 to TRBJ1-1; D unresolved. The CDR3 is 13 amino acids. Germline V lookup: CDR1 SQVTM, CDR2 ANQGSEA. V was clipped by 0 bases and J by 0 bases, with 5 bases between them. CDR3 sequence (DNA): TGCAGCGTTGAAGACGGTCTGAACACTGAAGCTTTCTTT. As protein: CSVEDGLNTEAFF.

Here the CDR3 reads CASSGEGMSKNIQYF. CDR3 DNA sequence: TGTGCCAGCAGTGGGGAGGGTATGTCCAAAAACATTCAGTACTTC. This sequence joins TRBV6-5 and TRBJ2-4; 7 bases align to TRBD2. J gave up 2 bases and V 5 bases, and 6 bases lay outside the gene matches. The CDR3 runs to 15 residues. The germline V gene has CDR1 MNHEY and CDR2 SVGAGI.

CDR3 in DNA: TGTGCCAGTAGTGCTTCCAAAGGAGCTTACGGCTACACCTTC. Translation gives CASSASKGAYGYTF. The J gene is TRBJ1-2, the V gene TRBV19, with no clear D. V lost 5 bases and J lost 8, with 18 bases in between. The CDR3 extends over 14 amino acids. The germline gives CDR1 LNHDA, CDR2 SQIVND (reference sequence). Full variable domain (missing parts from reference TRBV19 and TRBJ1-2): DGGITQSPKYLFRKEGQNVTLSCEQNLNHDAMYWYRQDPGQGLRLIYYSQIVNDFQKGDIAEGYSVSREKKESFPLTVTSAQKNPTAFYLCASSASKGAYGYTFGSGTRLTVV.

This clone was seen a handful of times. The chain is built from TRBV27 and TRBJ2-2; 7 bases align to TRBD1. The ends lost 5 bases at V and 2 bases at J; junction bases unmatched: 5. This CDR3 has 15 residues. Germline CDR1 and CDR2: MNHEY and SMNVEV (reference sequence). CDR3 amino acids: CASSTRDRNTGELFF. The CDR3 DNA reads TGTGCCAGCAGTACCCGGGACAGAAACACCGGGGAGCTGTTTTTT.

The rearrangement links TRBV2 to TRBJ2-5; 9 nucleotides match TRBD2. Germline lookup yields CDR1 SNHLY and CDR2 FYNNEI. The CDR3 extends over 15 amino acids. The trim removed 1 base at V and 5 bases at J, leaving 5 bases unmatched. The CDR3 region is CASSEVGTSRETQYF. The DNA for the CDR3 is TGTGCCAGCAGTGAAGTGGGGACTAGCAGGGAGACCCAGTACTTC.

The rearrangement uses TRBV9 and TRBJ1-1, with D perhaps TRBD1 (6 bases). From germline, CDR1 is SGDLS and CDR2 YYNGEE. This CDR3 contains 15 residues. Trimming took 3 bases from V and 0 from J, leaving 12 bases between them. CDR3 sequence: CASSATGNLNTEAFF. In DNA form, the CDR3 reads TGTGCCAGCAGCGCCACAGGGAACTTGAACACTGAAGCTTTCTTT.

CDR3 region: CASSPRTRLDEAFF. CDR3 sequence (DNA): TGCGCCAGCAGCCCTAGAACACGCCTCGATGAAGCTTTCTTT. The chain joins TRBV5-1 to TRBJ1-1; D not certain. There are 14 residues in the CDR3. Per germline, CDR1 SGHRS and CDR2 YFSETQ. Trimming left V 4 bases short and J 7 bases short, with 17 bases between.

The gene calls are TRBV11-2 and TRBJ2-5, with 12 bases identical to TRBD2. J gave up 7 bases and V 5 bases, and 11 bases lay outside the gene matches. Germline CDR1 and CDR2: SGHAT and FQNNGV. There are 16 residues in the CDR3. CDR3 nucleotides: TGTGCCAGCAGCCCCAGGACTAGCGGGGCCTCTAGGACCCAGTACTTC. Protein: CASSPRTSGASRTQYF.